Presented here are 27 T cell receptor beta chains from one specimen sequenced in a study of human T cells and chemical hapten exposure (dated by TCRdb to about 2021). The time point label on this specimen signifies: patch test 2, 6 weeks after DPC sensitization. What this sample's treatment or condition label stands for: therapeutic diphenylcyclopropenone sensitization with weekly scalp DPC. Library method: RACE. Instrument used: NextSeq 500. The raw public reads went through TCRdb reprocessing: fastp at Q25, MiXCR clone calling, in-frame beta chains kept. Rows are unified per CDR3 protein, each entry keeping the most common DNA and genes. This sample lists 75,000 to 90,000 distinct CDR3 sequences; 10% were detected once. The ten largest clones add up to about 5% of the sample. The sample was whole blood, taken in connection with sensitization to the hapten diphenylcyclopropenone (DPC). These receptors all stem from a woman aged 45-65 years with alopecia areata. Some clones in this sample may be carry-over from other donors' samples.

This clonotype was seen many times. The chain has TRBV28 and TRBJ2-7, with 12 bases that match TRBD2. The CDR3 spans 14 residues. Germline CDR1 MDHEN, CDR2 SYDVKM. Trimming at V came to 9 bases and at J to 2 bases, leaving 5 bases not matched to a gene. The CDR3 nucleotides are TGTGCCAGTTTAAGGACTAGCGGGACCTACGAGCAGTACTTC. Its protein is CASLRTSGTYEQYF. Full variable domain (remainder filled in from reference TRBV28 and TRBJ2-7): DVKVTQSSRYLVKRTGEKVFLECVQDMDHENMFWYRQDPGLGLRLIYFSYDVKMKEKGDIPEGYSVSREKKERFSLILESASTNQTSMYLCASLRTSGTYEQYFGPGTRLTVT.

This clonotype was seen only a few times. The chain joins TRBV28 to TRBJ2-1; D not certain. The V gene's germline CDR1 is MDHEN and CDR2 SYDVKM. V gave up 3 bases and J gave up 5 bases, with 11 bases separating them. CDR3 length: 14 amino acids. The CDR3 here is CASSFLGRNNEQFF. The CDR3 nucleotides are TGTGCCAGCAGTTTCCTAGGGCGCAACAATGAGCAGTTCTTC.

This clonotype was picked up a small number of times. The V and J genes are TRBV5-1 and TRBJ2-7; no clear D. Trimming removed 4 bases at V and 5 bases at J, with 10 bases between. Germline V gene lookup returns CDR1 SGHRS and CDR2 YFSETQ. The CDR3 has 12 residues. CDR3 protein: CASSRPGDEQYF. The CDR3 coding sequence is TGCGCCAGCAGCCGACCAGGCGACGAGCAGTACTTC.

J is TRBJ1-4 and V is TRBV27; 7 bases match TRBD1. The J segment lost 11 bases and the V segment lost 5 bases, leaving 20 bases of the junction unmatched. CDR1 and CDR2 (germline): MNHEY, SMNVEV (reference sequence). The CDR3 runs to 17 residues. The CDR3 sequence is CASSPEPQGTVNGKLFF. The CDR3 bases are TGTGCCAGCAGTCCGGAACCCCAGGGGACAGTGAATGGTAAACTGTTTTTT.

This chain links TRBV24-1 with TRBJ2-5; possible D gene TRBD2, 5 bases. Trimming took off 4 bases at V and 1 base at J, with 15 bases between the two ends. The CDR3 totals 16 residues. Germline values: CDR1 KGHDR, CDR2 SFDVKD. CDR3 sequence: CATSDPAIALQETQYF. The CDR3, as DNA: TGTGCCACCAGTGACCCCGCTATAGCGCTCCAAGAGACCCAGTACTTC.

The genes are TRBV20-1 and TRBJ1-1; D not certain. Germline CDR1 DFQATT, CDR2 SNEGSKA (reference sequence). The CDR3 extends over 12 amino acids. V dropped 4 bases and J dropped 0 bases, with 6 bases sitting between them. CDR3 in amino acids: CSANRLNTEAFF. The CDR3 DNA follows: TGCAGTGCTAATAGATTGAACACTGAAGCTTTCTTT.

V and J are TRBV5-5 and TRBJ1-5; D gene ambiguous. The CDR3 covers 15 residues. V lost 2 bases and J lost 2, with 11 bases in between. In germline, CDR1 is SGHKS, CDR2 YYEKEE (reference sequence). The CDR3 bases are TGTGCCAGCAGCTTAAGTCCTGCGGGCAATCAGCCCCAGCATTTT. Its protein is CASSLSPAGNQPQHF.

The V call is TRBV25-1, the J call TRBJ1-1, with 8 bases fitting TRBD1. After removal of 7 bases from V and 8 bases from J, the junction contained 9 bases not matched to a gene. Per the germline V gene, CDR1 is MGHDK and CDR2 is SYGVNS. CDR3 length: 13 residues. This CDR3 reads CASTRTGTPEAFF. The CDR3, as DNA: TGTGCCAGCACTAGGACAGGGACCCCGGAAGCTTTCTTT.

This clonotype showed up many times. The chain couples TRBV20-1 to TRBJ2-3; maybe TRBD1 (5 bases). Trimming took off 1 base at V and 1 base at J, with 9 bases between the two ends. Germline CDR1 DFQATT, CDR2 SNEGSKA (reference sequence). The CDR3 contains 14 residues. This CDR3 is CSARGGRGTDTQYF. The CDR3 DNA is TGCAGTGCTAGAGGGGGCAGGGGCACAGATACGCAGTATTTT.

This clonotype appeared a few times. The gene calls are TRBV20-1 and TRBJ1-1, with unresolved D. CDR1 is DFQATT, CDR2 SNEGSKA, per germline (reference sequence). V was clipped by 4 bases and J by 1 base, with 4 bases between them. The length of the CDR3 is 11 residues. CDR3 sequence reads: CSAIQNTEAFF. For the CDR3, the DNA is TGCAGTGCTATTCAGAACACTGAAGCTTTCTTT.

This clonotype was observed at least ten times. J is TRBJ2-7 and V is TRBV6-6; 9 bases line up with TRBD1. CDR3 length: 15 residues. The V gene end was trimmed by 7 bases and the J gene end by 0 bases; junction bases not matched to a gene: 7. CDR1 is MNHNY and CDR2 is SVGAGI in the germline V gene (reference sequence). CDR3 region: CASNTGQGTSYEQYF. CDR3 DNA: TGTGCCAGCAACACAGGACAGGGGACCTCCTACGAGCAGTACTTC.

This clonotype has ten or more counts. CDR3 sequence (DNA): TGTGCCAGCAGCCAAGATTTTCGGCGTGAGCAGTACTTC. Translating gives CASSQDFRREQYF. V and J are TRBV3-1 and TRBJ2-7, with D hard to call. The CDR3 runs 13 residues. Germline values: CDR1 LGHDT, CDR2 YNNKEL (reference sequence). Trimming took off 0 bases at V and 7 bases at J, with 10 bases between the two ends.

The chain couples TRBV7-2 to TRBJ2-3, with 10 bases fitting TRBD2. The CDR3 length is 18 residues. With V trimmed by 1 base and J by 1 base, 8 bases remained unmatched. Germline CDR1 and CDR2: SGHTA and FQGNSA. The CDR3 region has the DNA TGTGCCAGCAGCTTAGGCAAGAGCGGGAGGGGCGGCACAGATACGCAGTATTTT. Residues: CASSLGKSGRGGTDTQYF.

The table lists this clonotype with many counts. The chain is built from TRBV7-6 and TRBJ2-7; D uncertain. Trimming removed 2 bases at V and 0 bases at J, with 8 bases between. The CDR3 has 14 residues. CDR1 and CDR2 (germline): SGHVS, FNYEAQ. CDR3 nucleotides: TGTGCCAGCAGCTTAACTACCCCCTCCTACGAGCAGTACTTC. It is translated as CASSLTTPSYEQYF. The complete variable domain, with remaining parts taken from reference TRBV7-6 and TRBJ2-7, reads GAGVSQSPRYKVTKRGQDVALRCDPISGHVSLYWYRQALGQGPEFLTYFNYEAQQDKSGLPNDRFSAERPEGSISTLTIQRTEQRDSAMYRCASSLTTPSYEQYFGPGTRLTVT.

This clonotype occurred a few times. The chain employs TRBV5-1 and TRBJ2-1, with D perhaps TRBD2 (5 bases). The ends were cut back, 5 bases at V and 7 bases at J, with 16 bases in the middle. The CDR3 consists of 14 residues. CDR1 is SGHRS and CDR2 is YFSETQ in the germline V gene. CDR3 in amino acids: CASRLEVRENEQFF. In nucleotides, the CDR3 is TGCGCCAGCAGACTGGAGGTGCGCGAGAATGAGCAGTTCTTC.

This clonotype was seen repeatedly, ten times or more. DNA of the CDR3: TGCAGCGTAAGTAGGAGAGCAAGCCAAGAGACCCAGTACTTC. Its protein product is CSVSRRASQETQYF. This chain links TRBV29-1 with TRBJ2-5, with unresolved D. The ends were cut back, 6 bases at V and 1 base at J, with 15 bases in the middle. Germline CDR1 is SQVTM and CDR2 is ANQGSEA. This CDR3 has 14 residues.

This clonotype was detected a few times. V gene TRBV30 combines with J gene TRBJ1-1; 10 bases are a match to TRBD1. CDR1 is GTSNPN, CDR2 SVGIG, per germline (reference sequence). The CDR3 length is 15 residues. Trimming took 4 bases from V and 3 from J; bases not matched to a gene: 8. CDR3 in DNA: TGTGCCTGGAAAGGTTTAGGACAGGGGGACACTGAAGCTTTCTTT. It translates to CAWKGLGQGDTEAFF.

This clonotype was picked up a small number of times. The chain uses TRBV28 and TRBJ1-4; TRBD1 matches at 8 bases. This CDR3 has 16 residues. The V gene end was trimmed by 7 bases and the J gene end by 3 bases; junction bases not matched to a gene: 10. Germline V lookup: CDR1 MDHEN, CDR2 SYDVKM. The CDR3, as DNA: TGTGCCAGCAATCGACAGGGGCGGTCCTCTAATGAAAAACTGTTTTTT. Amino acid sequence: CASNRQGRSSNEKLFF.

The CDR3 loop is CSVYRGSEQYF. In nucleotides, the CDR3 is TGCAGCGTCTACAGGGGGAGCGAGCAGTACTTC. The rearrangement uses TRBV29-1 and TRBJ2-7, with 8 bases lining up with TRBD1. This CDR3 has 11 residues. Germline trimming cut 6 bases from V and 6 bases from J; bases unmatched to any gene: 4. The germline gives CDR1 SQVTM, CDR2 ANQGSEA.

This clonotype was counted many times. This chain joins TRBV29-1 and TRBJ2-5, with TRBD1 matching 7 bases. The CDR3 runs to 16 residues. Trimming took 4 bases from V and 1 from J; bases not matched to a gene: 12. Germline CDR1 is SQVTM and CDR2 is ANQGSEA. The CDR3 region has the DNA TGCAGCGTTGGAGGGGGCACAGGGGAGAGCCAAGAGACCCAGTACTTC. Translation: CSVGGGTGESQETQYF. The full variable domain, in which reference TRBV29-1 and TRBJ2-5 provide the parts outside the CDR3, is SAVISQKPSRDICQRGTSLTIQCQVDSQVTMMFWYRQQPGQSLTLIATANQGSEATYESGFVIDKFPISRPNLTFSTLTVSNMSPEDSSIYLCSVGGGTGESQETQYFGPGTRLLVL.

In nucleotides, the CDR3 is TGTGCCAGCAGCTTCCTTTTCGGCGGGAGGGCCATCCAAGAGACCCAGTACTTC. This codes for CASSFLFGGRAIQETQYF. This chain links TRBV5-6 with TRBJ2-5; 9 nucleotides agree with TRBD2. This CDR3 is 18 amino acids long. V lost 2 bases and J lost 1; bases outside the gene matches: 12. Germline V lookup: CDR1 SGHDT, CDR2 YYEEEE. Full variable domain (missing parts from reference TRBV5-6 and TRBJ2-5): DAGVTQSPTHLIKTRGQQVTLRCSPKSGHDTVSWYQQALGQGPQFIFQYYEEEERQRGNFPDRFSGHQFPNYSSELNVNALLLGDSALYLCASSFLFGGRAIQETQYFGPGTRLLVL.

This clonotype was seen repeatedly, ten times or more. The J gene is TRBJ1-1, the V gene TRBV7-2, with D uncertain. The length of the CDR3 is 14 residues. Germline V gives CDR1 SGHTA, CDR2 FQGNSA. V lost 5 bases and J lost 1, with 11 bases in between. The CDR3 bases are TGTGCCAGCAGCCAAATGGCGCAGAACACTGAAGCTTTCTTT. Its translation: CASSQMAQNTEAFF.

This clonotype was counted at least ten times. The chain employs TRBV20-1 and TRBJ1-6, with D possibly being TRBD1 (6 bases). Germline assignment: CDR1 DFQATT and CDR2 SNEGSKA (reference sequence). The CDR3 has 13 amino acids. Trimming cost V 5 bases and J 6 bases, with 11 bases left between them. CDR3 loop: CSAPGQFNSPLHF. CDR3 in DNA: TGCAGTGCTCCTGGACAGTTTAATTCACCCCTCCACTTT.

The rearrangement links TRBV7-2 to TRBJ1-2; D remains unclear. Trimming shortened V by 1 base and J by 8 bases, and 14 bases separated the two germline ends. This CDR3 comprises 14 residues. Germline CDR1 SGHTA, CDR2 FQGNSA. The CDR3 is CASSLDRLGSGYTF. The CDR3 DNA is TGTGCCAGCAGCTTAGACAGACTGGGATCAGGCTACACCTTC.

In its sample, this clonotype was seen many times. The chain joins TRBV6-1 to TRBJ2-1; 14 positions agree with TRBD2. This CDR3 region has 16 residues. The germline V gene encodes CDR1 MNHNS and CDR2 SASEGT. J gave up 8 bases and V 6 bases, and 9 bases lay outside the gene matches. DNA of the CDR3: TGTGCCAGCAGCCCCATCGGGACTAGCGGGAGCCATGAGCAGTTCTTC. Translating gives CASSPIGTSGSHEQFF.

The chain couples TRBV6-5 to TRBJ2-2; 8 nucleotides line up with TRBD1. J was trimmed by 7 bases and V by 6 bases; bases with no gene match: 10. The CDR3 runs 15 residues. CDR1 is MNHEY and CDR2 is SVGAGI in the germline V gene. The CDR3 protein is CASRADRGRGGELFF. The CDR3 DNA sequence: TGTGCCAGCAGGGCCGACAGGGGACGGGGCGGGGAGCTGTTTTTT.

This chain links TRBV7-6 with TRBJ2-2; unclear D gene. The germline V and J ends were trimmed by 1 base and 0 bases, with 6 bases remaining between them. Germline V gene sequence: CDR1 SGHVS, CDR2 FNYEAQ. The CDR3 spans 15 residues. CDR3 in amino acids: CASSLGAANTGELFF. CDR3 sequence (DNA): TGTGCCAGCAGCTTAGGGGCAGCGAACACCGGGGAGCTGTTTTTT.